Shown below are 15 T cell receptor beta chains from a single sample sequenced in a study of blood T cells in healthy people across ages. The use of a sample-barcoded 5' primer and a J-beta primer mix characterized a second PCR of roughly 6 to 11 cycles. One entry per CDR3 protein results from TCRdb running MiXCR on the 5' RACE reads. The sample has roughly 1,500,000 distinct CDR3 sequences, around 39% seen once. The sample was blood. The receptors here all came from a woman aged 18-29 years in good health.

This clonotype showed up just a few times. J is TRBJ1-2 and V is TRBV25-1; unclear D gene. Germline V gene lookup returns CDR1 MGHDK and CDR2 SYGVNS. This CDR3 is 11 amino acids long. V lost 7 bases to trimming and J lost 8 bases, with 11 bases between them. The CDR3 loop reads CASIISWGYTF. The CDR3 DNA reads TGTGCCAGCATAATCAGCTGGGGCTACACCTTC.

This sequence joins TRBV20-1 and TRBJ1-2; D perhaps matches TRBD1 (5 bases). The V end lost 6 bases, the J end lost 6 bases, and 11 bases lay between the germline ends. From germline, CDR1 is DFQATT and CDR2 SNEGSKA (reference sequence). This CDR3 region has 11 residues. For the CDR3, the DNA is TGCAGTGCCGACAAGACAGATGGCTACACCTTC. Protein product: CSADKTDGYTF.

This chain connects TRBV30 to TRBJ2-7; D ambiguous. Germline CDR1 GTSNPN, CDR2 SVGIG (reference sequence). Trimming stripped 2 bases from V and 4 bases from J, with 6 bases between. This CDR3 spans 11 amino acids. As DNA, the CDR3 is TGTGCCTGGAGTTCTGGGTACGAGCAGTACTTC. As protein: CAWSSGYEQYF.

This clonotype has more than one count but fewer than ten. The V and J genes are TRBV29-1 and TRBJ1-2; TRBD1 aligns across 8 bases. CDR1 is SQVTM, CDR2 ANQGSEA, per germline. The CDR3 contains 16 residues. V dropped 3 bases and J dropped 6; count of bases not matched to a gene: 15. The CDR3 is CSVDGRGTGGMDGYTF. The CDR3 DNA sequence: TGCAGCGTTGATGGTAGGGGGACAGGAGGCATGGATGGCTACACCTTC.

Here the CDR3 reads CANLGLGDNSPLHF. The CDR3 DNA is TGTGCCAACCTGGGGCTCGGGGATAATTCACCCCTCCACTTT. The chain has TRBV10-3 and TRBJ1-6, with TRBD1 as a possible D gene (5 bases). The germline V gene has CDR1 ENHRY and CDR2 SYGVKD. The length of the CDR3 is 14 residues. V lost 10 bases and J lost 5, with 15 bases in between.

This sequence joins TRBV15 and TRBJ2-1; 8 nucleotides line up with TRBD1. The J call may be wrong; the DNA end is better matched by TRBJ2-7. Germline V lookup: CDR1 LNHNV, CDR2 YYDKDF (reference sequence). CDR3 length: 18 residues. Written as DNA, the CDR3 is TGTGCCACCAGCAGCTTAATGACAGGGGCGAGCTCCTACAATGAGCAGTACTTC. It yields the protein CATSSLMTGASSYNEQYF.

The chain uses TRBV6-2 or TRBV6-3 and TRBJ2-7; TRBD1 is a possible D gene (6 bases). This CDR3 is 15 amino acids long. Germline V gene data show CDR1 as MNHEY and CDR2 as SVGEGT. V gave up 5 bases and J gave up 3 bases, with 17 bases separating them. The CDR3 DNA sequence: TGTGCCAGCAGTCCCCTGGACAGCGAATTCTACGAGCAGTACTTC. Residues: CASSPLDSEFYEQYF.

This chain uses TRBV5-1 with TRBJ2-3, with 7 bases aligning to TRBD2. This CDR3 spans 16 amino acids. The junction had 10 bases not matched to a gene; V was cut back by 4 bases and J by 2 bases. Germline V gives CDR1 SGHRS, CDR2 YFSETQ. In nucleotides, the CDR3 is TGCGCCAGCAGCCCCGGGGGGTCCCCGAACACAGATACGCAGTATTTT. It encodes CASSPGGSPNTDTQYF. Combining the CDR3 with reference TRBV5-1 and TRBJ2-3 gives the whole variable domain KAGVTQTPRYLIKTRGQQVTLSCSPISGHRSVSWYQQTPGQGLQFLFEYFSETQRNKGNFPGRFSGRQFSNSRSEMNVSTLELGDSALYLCASSPGGSPNTDTQYFGPGTRLTVL.

This rearrangement joins TRBV21-1 to TRBJ2-3; TRBD2 is the table's D call, not checked against the DNA. TRBV21-1 is given as a pseudogene. This CDR3 region has 17 residues. The CDR3, as DNA: TGTGCCAGCAGCCCCCGGGGGACTAGCGAGAGCACAGATACGCAGTATTTT. It encodes CASSPRGTSESTDTQYF.

A few counts support this clonotype. The chain joins TRBV28 to TRBJ2-7, with 9 bases that match TRBD2. With V trimmed by 4 bases and J by 4 bases, 5 bases remained unmatched. This CDR3 is 14 amino acids long. Per germline, CDR1 MDHEN and CDR2 SYDVKM. The CDR3 coding sequence is TGTGCCAGCAGTTGGAGTAGCGGGGGATACGAGCAGTACTTC. Translation: CASSWSSGGYEQYF.

This rearrangement joins TRBV6-5 to TRBJ2-1; TRBD1 is a possible D gene (5 bases). Germline V gene lookup returns CDR1 MNHEY and CDR2 SVGAGI. The V and J ends lost 5 bases and 5 bases respectively, with 19 bases between them. CDR3 size: 16 residues. This CDR3 reads CASSRPLGPKDNEQFF. In DNA form, the CDR3 reads TGTGCCAGCAGTAGGCCCTTGGGGCCTAAAGACAATGAGCAGTTCTTC.

This clonotype has more than one count but fewer than ten. A read error may account for a junction end that differs from germline. The chain links TRBV24-1 to TRBJ1-2; perhaps TRBD1 as D (6 bases). The CDR3 sequence is 16 residues long. Germline V gene sequence: CDR1 KGHDR, CDR2 SFDVKD. CDR3 region: CATSENSQGVDYGYTF. CDR3 DNA: TGTGCTACCAGTGAAAATTCACAGGGAGTAGACTATGGCTACACCTTC.

V gene TRBV9 combines with J gene TRBJ2-2; no clear D gene. The CDR3 spans 16 residues. Germline CDR1 reads SGDLS; CDR2 reads YYNGEE. V was shortened by 3 bases and J by 6 bases, with 18 bases between the two germline ends. CDR3 sequence: CASSASGGIFAGELFF. The CDR3 region has the DNA TGTGCCAGCAGCGCCTCTGGCGGAATCTTCGCCGGGGAGCTGTTTTTT.

This chain links TRBV20-1 with TRBJ1-6; the match to TRBD1 covers 7 bases. Trimming took 1 base from V and 11 from J; bases not matched to a gene: 11. This CDR3 is 15 amino acids long. The germline CDR1 and CDR2 sequences are DFQATT and SNEGSKA (reference sequence). The CDR3 region has the DNA TGCAGTGCTAGAGCGGAGGGGGCCGCGACCCCACCCCTCCACTTT. Protein product: CSARAEGAATPPLHF.

J is TRBJ2-5 and V is TRBV5-1; 8 nucleotides align to TRBD2. The ends lost 3 bases at V and 11 bases at J; junction bases unmatched: 12. Germline V gives CDR1 SGHRS, CDR2 YFSETQ. The length of the CDR3 is 14 residues. CDR3 sequence (DNA): TGCGCCAGCAGCTCCGGGACTAGGGGCAATGAGCAGTACTTC. This encodes CASSSGTRGNEQYF.